These 21 T cell receptor beta chains were sequenced from one sample in a study of blood T cell repertoires in COVID-19. Clones were read by immunoSEQ multiplex PCR, and TCRdb kept only the in-frame ones, dropping some. The sample records about 240,000 clones, 87% being singletons. Input material: PBMCs or T cells enriched from blood (not recorded which). Receptors were obtained from a woman younger than 45 with acute COVID-19.

This sequence joins TRBV19 and TRBJ2-3; TRBD2 is a possible D gene (6 bases). V was shortened by 8 bases and J by 3 bases, with 15 bases between the two germline ends. Per the germline V gene, CDR1 is LNHDA and CDR2 is SQIVND (reference sequence). There are 14 residues in the CDR3. The CDR3 DNA follows: TGTGCCAGTGGGGAACGCCGGGGGACAGATACGCAGTATTTT. Protein: CASGERRGTDTQYF.

The V and J genes are TRBV5-1 and TRBJ2-3; 8 bases align to TRBD2. The CDR3 contains 17 residues. The V segment lost 2 bases and the J segment 2 bases; nucleotides outside the gene matches: 10. CDR1 and CDR2 from the germline V gene are SGHRS and YFSETQ. DNA of the CDR3: TGCGCCAGCAGCTTTTGGACTAGCAGGGGATTCACAGATACGCAGTATTTT. It codes for CASSFWTSRGFTDTQYF.

This chain links TRBV5-1 with TRBJ2-2; 10 bases match TRBD2. This CDR3 spans 16 amino acids. With 6 bases clipped from V and 7 bases from J, the junction kept 12 bases outside the gene matches. Germline V gene lookup returns CDR1 SGHRS and CDR2 YFSETQ. The CDR3 protein is CASTPLAGGDSGELFF. The CDR3 region has the DNA TGCGCCAGCACCCCTTTAGCGGGGGGCGACAGCGGGGAGCTGTTTTTT.

In DNA form, the CDR3 reads TGCGCCAGCAGCCAAGATTTGAGGTTCGCCGGGACAGGGGGCGTACAGCCCCAGCATTTT. Encoded protein: CASSQDLRFAGTGGVQPQHF. The rearrangement links TRBV4-3 to TRBJ1-5, with 12 bases matching TRBD1. The V segment lost 0 bases and the J segment 7 bases; nucleotides outside the gene matches: 16. The CDR3 is 20 amino acids. In germline, CDR1 is LGHNA, CDR2 YSLEER.

The CDR3 DNA reads TGTGCCAGCAGTTACGAGACAGGGGAAAATTCACCCCTCCACTTT. It translates to CASSYETGENSPLHF. The chain carries TRBV6-6 and TRBJ1-6; 8 nucleotides match TRBD1. With 2 bases clipped from V and 7 bases from J, the junction kept 4 bases outside the gene matches. Looked up from germline, CDR1 is MNHNY and CDR2 is SVGAGI (reference sequence). The CDR3 extends over 15 amino acids.

The chain couples TRBV19 to TRBJ2-1; D gene unclear. Germline V gives CDR1 LNHDA, CDR2 SQIVND (reference sequence). V lost 1 base and J 7 bases, leaving 8 bases between the germline ends. This CDR3 is built from 13 residues. CDR3 sequence (DNA): TGTGCCAGTAGTATAGTGCGAGATAATGAGCAGTTCTTC. Protein: CASSIVRDNEQFF. Full variable domain (missing parts from reference TRBV19 and TRBJ2-1): DGGITQSPKYLFRKEGQNVTLSCEQNLNHDAMYWYRQDPGQGLRLIYYSQIVNDFQKGDIAEGYSVSREKKESFPLTVTSAQKNPTAFYLCASSIVRDNEQFFGPGTRLTVL.

The CDR3 spells CASSLAGRRSSYEQYF. Here the CDR3 DNA reads TGTGCCAGCAGCTTGGCCGGCAGAAGGAGCTCCTACGAGCAGTACTTC. V is TRBV5-4 and J is TRBJ2-7; D is unresolved. The CDR3 is 16 amino acids. V lost 0 bases and J 0 bases, leaving 13 bases between the germline ends. Germline V gene sequence: CDR1 SGHNT, CDR2 YYREEE (reference sequence). Together with reference TRBV5-4 and TRBJ2-7, the CDR3 gives the full variable domain: ETGVTQSPTHLIKTRGQQVTLRCSSQSGHNTVSWYQQALGQGPQFIFQYYREEENGRGNFPPRFSGLQFPNYSSELNVNALELDDSALYLCASSLAGRRSSYEQYFGPGTRLTVT.

CDR3 sequence: CASSLGGDGYTF. The DNA for the CDR3 is TGTGCCAGCAGCTTGGGAGGGGATGGCTACACCTTC. V gene TRBV7-9 combines with J gene TRBJ1-2; the D gene is possibly TRBD1 (5 bases). Germline V gene sequence: CDR1 SEHNR, CDR2 FQNEAQ (reference sequence). V was cut by 3 bases and J by 6 bases, with 8 bases left in between. The CDR3 is made up of 12 amino acids.

This clone has just one count. The rearrangement joins TRBV25-1 to TRBJ2-3; 10 bases line up with TRBD1. Germline V lookup: CDR1 MGHDK, CDR2 SYGVNS. The V gene end was trimmed by 3 bases and the J gene end by 2 bases; junction bases not matched to a gene: 8. This CDR3 has 17 residues. CDR3 in amino acids: CASSDVRDRGFTDTQYF. The CDR3 nucleotides are TGTGCCAGCAGTGACGTCCGGGACAGGGGATTCACAGATACGCAGTATTTT.

The J gene is TRBJ2-2, the V gene TRBV5-4; perhaps TRBD1 as D (6 bases). This CDR3 is 15 amino acids long. The V end was cut by 0 bases, the J end by 1 base, with 7 bases between. Per the germline V gene, CDR1 is SGHNT and CDR2 is YYREEE (reference sequence). As DNA, the CDR3 is TGTGCCAGCAGCTTGGCACAGGGGAACACCGGGGAGCTGTTTTTT. It specifies CASSLAQGNTGELFF.

This sequence joins TRBV9 and TRBJ2-2; weak D call: TRBD2 (7 bases). The germline V and J ends were trimmed by 4 bases and 5 bases, with 21 bases remaining between them. CDR3 length equals 17 residues. Germline V lookup: CDR1 SGDLS, CDR2 YYNGEE. CDR3 region: CASSRPVREGGTGELFF. Written as DNA, the CDR3 is TGTGCCAGCAGCCGCCCGGTGAGGGAGGGGGGTACCGGGGAGCTGTTTTTT.

The rearrangement joins TRBV7-8 to TRBJ1-5; TRBD1 is a possible D gene (6 bases). CDR1 is SGHVS, CDR2 FQNEAQ, per germline. The CDR3 covers 15 residues. The ends were cut back, 4 bases at V and 3 bases at J, with 13 bases in the middle. CDR3 sequence: CASSSQQGVNQPQHF. The CDR3 bases are TGTGCCAGCAGCTCCCAACAGGGAGTCAATCAGCCCCAGCATTTT.

V usage is TRBV3-1 (or the pseudogene TRBV3-2) and J usage is TRBJ2-2; 9 nucleotides match TRBD2. The V and J ends lost 0 bases and 5 bases, in that order; junction bases with no gene match: 7. Germline assignment: CDR1 LGHDT and CDR2 YNNKEL (reference sequence). The CDR3 is 17 residues long. In DNA, the CDR3 is TGTGCCAGCAGCCAAGATAGGCTAGCGGGGTTAACCGGGGAGCTGTTTTTT. It encodes CASSQDRLAGLTGELFF.

Turning to this clone: The same CDR3 can be traced to other DNA sequences in this sample. The CDR3: CASSGTLNYGYTF. CDR3 nucleotide sequence: TGTGCCAGCAGTGGGACACTCAACTATGGCTACACCTTC. V is TRBV2 and J is TRBJ1-2; perhaps TRBD1 as D (5 bases). Between the trimmed V and J ends, which lost 4 bases and 2 bases, there was a span of 8 bases. The CDR3 totals 13 residues. Germline V gene lookup returns CDR1 SNHLY and CDR2 FYNNEI.

This chain joins TRBV7-2 and TRBJ1-2; maybe TRBD1 (5 bases). Deletions cut 4 bases from V and 0 bases from J, with 12 bases between. The CDR3 is made up of 15 amino acids. Germline V gene lookup returns CDR1 SGHTA and CDR2 FQGNSA. The CDR3 here is CASSYRDLTNYGYTF. CDR3 sequence (DNA): TGTGCCAGCAGCTACCGGGACTTAACTAACTATGGCTACACCTTC.

The genes are TRBV7-9 and TRBJ2-1; 10 nucleotides align to TRBD1. In germline, CDR1 is SEHNR, CDR2 FQNEAQ (reference sequence). CDR3 size: 15 residues. J gave up 7 bases and V 1 base, and 4 bases lay outside the gene matches. The CDR3 region is CASSLGGTGVNEQFF. For the CDR3, the DNA is TGTGCCAGCAGCTTAGGGGGGACAGGGGTGAATGAGCAGTTCTTC.

The V call is TRBV29-1, the J call TRBJ2-7; possibly TRBD2 for D (5 bases). Germline CDR1 is SQVTM and CDR2 is ANQGSEA. The CDR3 totals 12 residues. The V gene lost 4 bases and the J gene lost 3 bases, with 10 bases spanning the gap. The CDR3 protein is CSVGPGDYEQYF. CDR3 in DNA: TGCAGCGTTGGTCCCGGGGACTACGAGCAGTACTTC.

This clone was observed a single time. This rearrangement joins TRBV6-5 to TRBJ1-4; TRBD1 might be the D (5 bases). The CDR3 totals 15 residues. Germline lookup yields CDR1 MNHEY and CDR2 SVGAGI. Trimming took off 4 bases at V and 8 bases at J, with 17 bases between the two ends. The CDR3 spells CASSWAGLSGEKLFF. CDR3 in DNA: TGTGCCAGCAGTTGGGCGGGACTTTCTGGGGAAAAACTGTTTTTT.

The genes are TRBV6-5 and TRBJ2-2; the D is unclear. Germline values: CDR1 MNHEY, CDR2 SVGAGI. Trimming took off 6 bases at V and 7 bases at J, with 9 bases between the two ends. The CDR3 length is 12 residues. In DNA form, the CDR3 reads TGTGCCAGCAGAAAGACGGGCGGGGAGCTGTTTTTT. Amino acid sequence: CASRKTGGELFF.

This chain links TRBV11-2 with TRBJ1-4; D call uncertain. This CDR3 comprises 15 residues. V lost 2 bases to trimming and J lost 5 bases, with 12 bases between them. Germline CDR1 and CDR2: SGHAT and FQNNGV. The DNA for the CDR3 is TGTGCCAGCAGCTTATCGGTCGAGGTGAATGAAAAACTGTTTTTT. Translation gives CASSLSVEVNEKLFF.

The genes are TRBV7-6 and TRBJ1-5, with 9 bases matching TRBD1. The V gene end was trimmed by 5 bases and the J gene end by 2 bases; junction bases not matched to a gene: 7. CDR3 size: 16 residues. Germline V gene sequence: CDR1 SGHVS, CDR2 FNYEAQ. This chain's CDR3 is CASSPGQGKRNQPQHF. The CDR3 DNA follows: TGTGCCAGCAGCCCCGGACAGGGGAAGCGCAATCAGCCCCAGCATTTT.